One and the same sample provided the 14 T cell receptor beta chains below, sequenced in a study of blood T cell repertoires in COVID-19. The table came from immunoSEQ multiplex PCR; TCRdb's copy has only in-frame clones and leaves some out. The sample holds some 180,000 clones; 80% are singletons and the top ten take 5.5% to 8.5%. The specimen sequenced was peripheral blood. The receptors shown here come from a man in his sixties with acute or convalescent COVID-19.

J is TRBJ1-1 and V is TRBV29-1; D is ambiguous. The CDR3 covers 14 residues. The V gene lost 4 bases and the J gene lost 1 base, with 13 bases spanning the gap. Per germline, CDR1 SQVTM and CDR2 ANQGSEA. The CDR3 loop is CSVGSLIENTEAFF. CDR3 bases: TGCAGCGTTGGTTCCCTAATTGAGAACACTGAAGCTTTCTTT. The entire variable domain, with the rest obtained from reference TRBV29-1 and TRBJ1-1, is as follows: SAVISQKPSRDICQRGTSLTIQCQVDSQVTMMFWYRQQPGQSLTLIATANQGSEATYESGFVIDKFPISRPNLTFSTLTVSNMSPEDSSIYLCSVGSLIENTEAFFGQGTRLTVV.

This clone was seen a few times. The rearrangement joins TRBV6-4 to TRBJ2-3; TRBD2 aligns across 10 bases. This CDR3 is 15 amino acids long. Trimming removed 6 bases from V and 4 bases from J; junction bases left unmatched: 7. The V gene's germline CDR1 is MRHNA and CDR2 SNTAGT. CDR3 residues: CASSPLAGEADTQYF. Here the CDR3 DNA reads TGTGCCAGCAGCCCCCTAGCGGGAGAAGCAGATACGCAGTATTTT.

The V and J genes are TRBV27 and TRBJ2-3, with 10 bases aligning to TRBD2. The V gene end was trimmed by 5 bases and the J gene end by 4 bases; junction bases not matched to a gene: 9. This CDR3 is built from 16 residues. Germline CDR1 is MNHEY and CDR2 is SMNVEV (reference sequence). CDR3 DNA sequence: TGTGCCAGCAGTCCTCGACTAGCGGGCCCCCCAGATACGCAGTATTTT. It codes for CASSPRLAGPPDTQYF.

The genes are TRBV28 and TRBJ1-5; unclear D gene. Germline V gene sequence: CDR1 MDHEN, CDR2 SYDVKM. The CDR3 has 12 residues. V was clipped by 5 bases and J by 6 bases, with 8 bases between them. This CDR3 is CASSPQIQPQHF. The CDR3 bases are TGTGCCAGCAGTCCTCAGATTCAGCCCCAGCATTTT.

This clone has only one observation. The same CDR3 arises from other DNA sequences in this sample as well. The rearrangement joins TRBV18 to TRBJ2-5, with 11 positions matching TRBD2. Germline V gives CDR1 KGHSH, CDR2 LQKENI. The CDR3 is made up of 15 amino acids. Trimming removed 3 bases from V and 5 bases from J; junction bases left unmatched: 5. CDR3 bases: TGTGCCAGCTCACCCGGGACTAGCGGTAGGGAGACCCAGTACTTC. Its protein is CASSPGTSGRETQYF.

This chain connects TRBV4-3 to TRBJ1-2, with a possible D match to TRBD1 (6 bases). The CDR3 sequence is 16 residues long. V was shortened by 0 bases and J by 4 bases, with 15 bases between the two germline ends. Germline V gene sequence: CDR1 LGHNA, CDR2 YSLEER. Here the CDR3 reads CASSQDLAQGTYGYTF. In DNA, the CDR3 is TGCGCCAGCAGCCAAGATCTGGCGCAGGGGACCTATGGCTACACCTTC.

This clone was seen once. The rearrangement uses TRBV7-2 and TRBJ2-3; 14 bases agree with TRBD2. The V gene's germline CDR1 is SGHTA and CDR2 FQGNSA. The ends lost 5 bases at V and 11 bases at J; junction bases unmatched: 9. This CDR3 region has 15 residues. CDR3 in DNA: TGTGCCAGCAGCCCTCCGGGACTAGCGGGAGATTGGCAGTATTTT. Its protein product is CASSPPGLAGDWQYF.

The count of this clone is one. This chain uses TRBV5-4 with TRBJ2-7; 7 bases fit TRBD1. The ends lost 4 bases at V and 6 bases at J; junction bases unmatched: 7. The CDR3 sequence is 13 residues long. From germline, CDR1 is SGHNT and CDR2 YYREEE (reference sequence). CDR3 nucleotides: TGTGCCAGCAGCCTAACAGGGGCCGGCGAGCAGTACTTC. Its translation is CASSLTGAGEQYF.

The CDR3, as DNA: TGTGCCAGCAGCCAAGATGGGGGACAGCTGTTAGCCAAAAACATTCAGTACTTC. This gives the protein CASSQDGGQLLAKNIQYF. The J gene is TRBJ2-4, the V gene TRBV3-1 (or the pseudogene TRBV3-2), with 7 bases matching TRBD1. The V segment lost 0 bases and the J segment 0 bases; nucleotides outside the gene matches: 8. The CDR3 length is 18 residues. Per germline, CDR1 LGHDT and CDR2 YNNKEL (reference sequence).

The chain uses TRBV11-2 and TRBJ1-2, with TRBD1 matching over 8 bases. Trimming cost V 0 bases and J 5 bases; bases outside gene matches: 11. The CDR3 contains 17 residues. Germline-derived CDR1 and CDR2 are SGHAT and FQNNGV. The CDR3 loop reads CASSLDLSGGAGYGYTF. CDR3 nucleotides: TGTGCCAGCAGCTTAGATCTCTCAGGGGGCGCGGGGTATGGCTACACCTTC. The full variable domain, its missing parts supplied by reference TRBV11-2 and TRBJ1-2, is EAGVAQSPRYKIIEKRQSVAFWCNPISGHATLYWYQQILGQGPKLLIQFQNNGVVDDSQLPKDRFSAERLKGVDSTLKIQPAKLEDSAVYLCASSLDLSGGAGYGYTFGSGTRLTVV.

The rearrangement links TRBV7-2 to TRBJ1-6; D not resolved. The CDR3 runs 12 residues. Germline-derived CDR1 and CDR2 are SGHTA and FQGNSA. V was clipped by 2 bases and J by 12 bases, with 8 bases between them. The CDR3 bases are TGTGCCAGCAGCTTATCCCCCAGACCCCTCCACTTT. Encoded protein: CASSLSPRPLHF. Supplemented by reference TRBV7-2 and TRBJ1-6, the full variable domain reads GAGVSQSPSNKVTEKGKDVELRCDPISGHTALYWYRQSLGQGLEFLIYFQGNSAPDKSGLPSDRFSAERTGGSVSTLTIQRTQQEDSAVYLCASSLSPRPLHFGNGTRLTVT.

CDR3 nucleotides: TGTGCCAGCAGTTACAATTACGGACTCATGAACACTGAAGCTTTCTTT. Translated: CASSYNYGLMNTEAFF. The V and J genes are TRBV6-5 and TRBJ1-1; no clear D. CDR1 MNHEY and CDR2 SVGAGI come from the germline V gene. Trimming removed 2 bases from V and 0 bases from J, with 13 bases in between. This CDR3 contains 16 residues.

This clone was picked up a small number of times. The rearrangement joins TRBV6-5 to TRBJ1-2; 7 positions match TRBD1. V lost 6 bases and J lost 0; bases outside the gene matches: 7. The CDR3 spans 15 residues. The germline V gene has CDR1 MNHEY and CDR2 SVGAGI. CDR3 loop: CASSLTDRANYGYTF. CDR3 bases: TGTGCCAGCAGCCTTACCGACAGGGCTAACTATGGCTACACCTTC.

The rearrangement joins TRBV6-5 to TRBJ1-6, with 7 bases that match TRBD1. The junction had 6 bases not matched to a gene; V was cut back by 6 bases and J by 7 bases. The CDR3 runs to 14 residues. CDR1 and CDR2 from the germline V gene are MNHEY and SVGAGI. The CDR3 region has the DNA TGTGCCAGCAGGGCTGACAGGGTCAATTCACCCCTCCACTTT. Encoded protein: CASRADRVNSPLHF.